What follows are 2 T cell receptor beta chains derived from one specimen sequenced in a study of T cells in Graves' hyperthyroidism and ophthalmopathy. RNA transcripts yielded amplified TCR beta CDR3 regions. With the HTBI primer set, the TCR CDR3 went through a first round of RT-PCR. MiXCR, run by TCRdb on the multiplex PCR reads, gives a single entry per CDR3 protein. The sample lists 730,000 or so distinct CDR3 sequences, about 17% occurring once. The sample consisted of blood. These receptors all stem from a woman aged 45 to 65 with Graves' hyperthyroidism that later progressed to Graves' ophthalmopathy.

Comment on this clonotype: A junction end diverges from the germline sequence, so it may reflect a read error. V is TRBV3-1 and J is TRBJ1-4; the D is unclear. This CDR3 region has 14 residues. Germline assignment: CDR1 LGHDT and CDR2 YNNKEL (reference sequence). The CDR3 nucleotides are TGTGCCAGCAGCCCCAGAGGGCTTGATGACAAACTGTTTTTT. Amino acid sequence: CASSPRGLDDKLFF.

This rearrangement joins TRBV5-8 to TRBJ1-2; no definite D call. CDR3 length: 14 residues. The V end was cut by 4 bases, the J end by 2 bases, with 12 bases between. Germline V CDR1 and CDR2: SGHTS, YDEGEE. The CDR3 region is CASSQGWTNYGYTF. CDR3 bases: TGTGCCAGCAGCCAAGGGTGGACGAACTATGGCTACACCTTC.